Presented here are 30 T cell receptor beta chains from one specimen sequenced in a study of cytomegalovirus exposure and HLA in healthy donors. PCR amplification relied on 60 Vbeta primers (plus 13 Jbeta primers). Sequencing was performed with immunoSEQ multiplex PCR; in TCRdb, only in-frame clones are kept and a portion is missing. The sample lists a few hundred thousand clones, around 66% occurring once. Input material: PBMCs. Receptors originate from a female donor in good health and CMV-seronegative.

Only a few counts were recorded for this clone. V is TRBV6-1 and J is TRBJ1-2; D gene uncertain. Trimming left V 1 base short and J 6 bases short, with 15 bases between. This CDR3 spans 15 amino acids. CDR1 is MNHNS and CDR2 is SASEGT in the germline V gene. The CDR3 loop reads CASSEDGLPRDGYTF. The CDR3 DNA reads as TGTGCCAGCAGTGAAGACGGACTCCCGAGGGATGGCTACACCTTC.

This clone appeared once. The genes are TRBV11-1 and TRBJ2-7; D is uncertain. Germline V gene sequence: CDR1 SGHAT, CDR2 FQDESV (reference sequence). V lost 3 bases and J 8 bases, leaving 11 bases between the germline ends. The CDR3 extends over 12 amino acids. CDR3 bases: TGTGCCAGCAGCTTGATGGGCCTCAAGCAGTACTTC. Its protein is CASSLMGLKQYF.

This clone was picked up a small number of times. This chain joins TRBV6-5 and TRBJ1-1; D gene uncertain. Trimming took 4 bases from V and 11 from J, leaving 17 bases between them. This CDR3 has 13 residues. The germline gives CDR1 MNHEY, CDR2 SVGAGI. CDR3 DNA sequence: TGTGCCAGCAGTTTGCCCGCGGGCAACAAGGCTTTCTTT. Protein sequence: CASSLPAGNKAFF.

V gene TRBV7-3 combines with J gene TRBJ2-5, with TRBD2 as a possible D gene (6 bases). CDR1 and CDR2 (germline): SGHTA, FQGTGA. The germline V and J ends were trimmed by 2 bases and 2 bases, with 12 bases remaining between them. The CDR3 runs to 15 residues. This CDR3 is CASSLEGLPQETQYF. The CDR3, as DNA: TGTGCCAGCAGCTTAGAGGGACTGCCACAAGAGACCCAGTACTTC. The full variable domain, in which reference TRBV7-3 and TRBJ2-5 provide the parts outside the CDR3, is GAGVSQTPSNKVTEKGKYVELRCDPISGHTALYWYRQSLGQGPEFLIYFQGTGAADDSGLPNDRFFAVRPEGSVSTLKIQRTERGDSAVYLCASSLEGLPQETQYFGPGTRLLVL.

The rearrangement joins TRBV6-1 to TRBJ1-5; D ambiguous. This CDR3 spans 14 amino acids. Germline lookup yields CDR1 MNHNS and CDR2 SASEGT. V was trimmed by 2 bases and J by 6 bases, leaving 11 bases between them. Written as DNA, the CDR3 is TGTGCCAGCAGTGAATATGGAATAGCTCAGCCCCAGCATTTT. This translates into CASSEYGIAQPQHF.

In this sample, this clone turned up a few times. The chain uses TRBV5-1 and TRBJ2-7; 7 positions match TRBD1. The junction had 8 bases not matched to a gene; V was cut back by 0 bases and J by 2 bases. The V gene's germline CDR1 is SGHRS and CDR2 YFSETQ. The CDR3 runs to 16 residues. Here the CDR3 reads CASSLASSGQPYEQYF. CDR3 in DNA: TGCGCCAGCAGCTTGGCGTCTTCGGGACAGCCCTACGAGCAGTACTTC.

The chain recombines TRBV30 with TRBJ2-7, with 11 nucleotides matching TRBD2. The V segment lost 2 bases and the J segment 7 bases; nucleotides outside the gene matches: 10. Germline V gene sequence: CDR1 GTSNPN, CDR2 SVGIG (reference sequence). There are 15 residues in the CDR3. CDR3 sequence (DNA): TGTGCCTGGAGTTCCGGACTAGCGGGCTCCGGGGAGCAGTACTTC. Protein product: CAWSSGLAGSGEQYF.

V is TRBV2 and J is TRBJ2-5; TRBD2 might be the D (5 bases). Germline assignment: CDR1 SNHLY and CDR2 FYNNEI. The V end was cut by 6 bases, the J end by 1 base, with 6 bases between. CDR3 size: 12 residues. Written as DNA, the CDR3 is TGTGCCAGCAGCCTAGCCCAAGAGACCCAGTACTTC. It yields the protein CASSLAQETQYF.

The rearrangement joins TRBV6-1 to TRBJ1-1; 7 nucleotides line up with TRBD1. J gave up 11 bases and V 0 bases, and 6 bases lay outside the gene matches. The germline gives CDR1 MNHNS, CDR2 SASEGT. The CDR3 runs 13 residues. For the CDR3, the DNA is TGTGCCAGCAGTGAAGCGGAACAGGGGCTGGCTTTCTTT. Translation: CASSEAEQGLAFF.

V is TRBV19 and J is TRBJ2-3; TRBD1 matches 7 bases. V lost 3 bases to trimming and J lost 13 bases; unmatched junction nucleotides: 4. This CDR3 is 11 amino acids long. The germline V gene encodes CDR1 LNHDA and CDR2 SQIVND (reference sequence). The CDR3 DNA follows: TGTGCCAGTAGTATTTCCGACAGGGAGTATTTT. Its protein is CASSISDREYF.

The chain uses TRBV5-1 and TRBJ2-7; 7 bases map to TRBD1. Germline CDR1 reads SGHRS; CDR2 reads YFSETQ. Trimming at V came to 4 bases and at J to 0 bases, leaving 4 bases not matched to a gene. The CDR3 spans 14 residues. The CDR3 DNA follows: TGCGCCAGCAGCCCCGAGGGGGCCTCCTACGAGCAGTACTTC. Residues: CASSPEGASYEQYF.

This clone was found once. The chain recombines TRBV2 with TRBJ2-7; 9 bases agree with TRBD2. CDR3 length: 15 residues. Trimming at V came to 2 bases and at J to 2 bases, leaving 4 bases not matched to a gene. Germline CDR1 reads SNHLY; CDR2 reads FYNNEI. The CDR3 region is CASSEISSGAYEQYF. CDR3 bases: TGTGCCAGCAGTGAAATTTCTAGCGGGGCCTACGAGCAGTACTTC.

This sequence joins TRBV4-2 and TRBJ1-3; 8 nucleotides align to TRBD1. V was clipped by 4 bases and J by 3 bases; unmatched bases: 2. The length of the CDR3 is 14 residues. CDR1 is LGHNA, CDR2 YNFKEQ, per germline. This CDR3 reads CASSPGTGGNTIYF. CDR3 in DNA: TGTGCCAGCAGCCCGGGGACAGGTGGAAACACCATATATTTT.

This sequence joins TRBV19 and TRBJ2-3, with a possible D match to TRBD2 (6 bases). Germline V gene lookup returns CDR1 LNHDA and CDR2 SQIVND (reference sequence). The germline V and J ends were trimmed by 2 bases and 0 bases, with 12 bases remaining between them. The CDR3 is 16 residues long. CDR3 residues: CASSIIAVLSTDTQYF. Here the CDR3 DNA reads TGTGCCAGTAGTATAATAGCGGTTTTGAGCACAGATACGCAGTATTTT.

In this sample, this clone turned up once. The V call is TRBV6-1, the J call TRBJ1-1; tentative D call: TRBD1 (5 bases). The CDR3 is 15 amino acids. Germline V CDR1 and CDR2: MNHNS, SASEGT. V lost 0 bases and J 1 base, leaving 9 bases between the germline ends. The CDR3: CASSEAGRKNTEAFF. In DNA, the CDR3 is TGTGCCAGCAGTGAAGCGGGGCGGAAGAACACTGAAGCTTTCTTT.

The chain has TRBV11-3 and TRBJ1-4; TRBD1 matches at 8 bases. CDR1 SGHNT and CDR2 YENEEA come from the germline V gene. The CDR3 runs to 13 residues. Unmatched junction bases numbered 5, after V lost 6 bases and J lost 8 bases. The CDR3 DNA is TGTGCCAGCAGGGGACAGGAGGGGGAAAAACTGTTTTTT. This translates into CASRGQEGEKLFF.

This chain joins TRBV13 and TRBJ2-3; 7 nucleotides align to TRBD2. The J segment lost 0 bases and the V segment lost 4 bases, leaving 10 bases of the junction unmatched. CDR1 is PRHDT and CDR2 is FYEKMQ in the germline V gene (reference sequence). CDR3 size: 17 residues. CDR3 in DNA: TGTGCCAGCAGCTCTACCCGTAGCGGGTTGAGCACAGATACGCAGTATTTT. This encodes CASSSTRSGLSTDTQYF.

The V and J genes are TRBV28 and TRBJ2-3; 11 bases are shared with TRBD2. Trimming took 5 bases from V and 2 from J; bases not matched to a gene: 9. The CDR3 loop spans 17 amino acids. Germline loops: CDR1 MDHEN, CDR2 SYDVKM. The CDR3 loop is CASSTTRLAGLTDTQYF. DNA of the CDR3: TGTGCCAGCAGTACAACACGACTAGCGGGGCTCACAGATACGCAGTATTTT.

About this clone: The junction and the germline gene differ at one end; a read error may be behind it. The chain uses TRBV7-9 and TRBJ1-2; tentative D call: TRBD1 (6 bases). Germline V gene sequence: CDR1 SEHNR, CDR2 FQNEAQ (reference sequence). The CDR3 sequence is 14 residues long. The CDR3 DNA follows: TGTTCCAGCAGCTTCGGGACAACGAGCTATGGCTACACCTTC. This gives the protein CSSSFGTTSYGYTF.

This CDR3 is CASSLGGQGGYGYTF. For the CDR3, the DNA is TGTGCCAGCAGCTTAGGGGGACAGGGGGGGTATGGCTACACCTTC. The genes are TRBV13 and TRBJ1-2, with 11 nucleotides matching TRBD1. Germline CDR1 PRHDT, CDR2 FYEKMQ (reference sequence). V dropped 0 bases and J dropped 5; count of bases not matched to a gene: 2. CDR3 length equals 15 residues.

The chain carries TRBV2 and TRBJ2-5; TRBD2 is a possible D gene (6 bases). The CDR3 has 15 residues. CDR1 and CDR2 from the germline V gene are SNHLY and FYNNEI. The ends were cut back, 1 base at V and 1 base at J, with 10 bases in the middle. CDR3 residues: CASSEDRGSQETQYF. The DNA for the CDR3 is TGTGCCAGCAGTGAAGATCGGGGGTCCCAAGAGACCCAGTACTTC.

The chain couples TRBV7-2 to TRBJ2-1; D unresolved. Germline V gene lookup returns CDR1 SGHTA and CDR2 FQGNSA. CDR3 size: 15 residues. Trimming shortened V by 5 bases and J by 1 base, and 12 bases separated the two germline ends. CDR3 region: CASSAVVGSYNEQFF. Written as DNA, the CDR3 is TGTGCCAGCAGCGCGGTAGTAGGATCCTACAATGAGCAGTTCTTC.

CDR3: CASSYSEGGDNEQFF. The CDR3 DNA reads as TGTGCCAGCAGTTATTCCGAAGGGGGGGACAATGAGCAGTTCTTC. This chain joins TRBV6-5 and TRBJ2-1; TRBD2 is a possible D gene (7 bases). This CDR3 is 15 amino acids long. V lost 3 bases and J lost 5, with 14 bases in between. Germline lookup yields CDR1 MNHEY and CDR2 SVGAGI.

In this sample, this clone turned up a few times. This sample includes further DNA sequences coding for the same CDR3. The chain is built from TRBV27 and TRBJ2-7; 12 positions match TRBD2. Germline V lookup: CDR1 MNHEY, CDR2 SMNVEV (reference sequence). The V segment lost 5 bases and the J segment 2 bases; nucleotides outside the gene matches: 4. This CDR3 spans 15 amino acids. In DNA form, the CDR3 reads TGTGCCAGCAGTCCCCGACTAGCGGGAGCCTACGAGCAGTACTTC. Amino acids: CASSPRLAGAYEQYF.

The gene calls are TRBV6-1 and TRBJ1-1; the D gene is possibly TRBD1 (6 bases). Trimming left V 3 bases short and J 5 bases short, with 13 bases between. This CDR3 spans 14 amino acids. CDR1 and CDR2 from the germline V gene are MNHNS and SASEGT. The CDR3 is CASSDGQTGTEAFF. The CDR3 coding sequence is TGTGCCAGCAGTGATGGACAGACGGGGACTGAAGCTTTCTTT.

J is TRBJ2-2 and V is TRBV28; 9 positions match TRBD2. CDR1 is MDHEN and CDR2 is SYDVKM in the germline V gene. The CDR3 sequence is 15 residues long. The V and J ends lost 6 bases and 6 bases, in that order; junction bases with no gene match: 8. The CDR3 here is CASSLGTSFPGELFF. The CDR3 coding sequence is TGTGCCAGCAGCCTCGGGACTAGCTTTCCCGGGGAGCTGTTTTTT.

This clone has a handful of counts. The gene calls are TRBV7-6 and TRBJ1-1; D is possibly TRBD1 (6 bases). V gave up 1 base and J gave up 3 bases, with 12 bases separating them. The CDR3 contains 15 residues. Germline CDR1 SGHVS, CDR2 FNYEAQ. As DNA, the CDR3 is TGTGCCAGCAGCTTAGAGGCGGGGGCCTACACTGAAGCTTTCTTT. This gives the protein CASSLEAGAYTEAFF.

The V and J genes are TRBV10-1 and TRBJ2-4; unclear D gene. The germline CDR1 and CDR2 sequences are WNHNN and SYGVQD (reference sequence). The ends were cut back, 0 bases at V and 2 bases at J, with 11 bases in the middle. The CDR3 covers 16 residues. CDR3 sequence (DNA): TGCGCCAGCAGTGAGTCAGAGGTCGGGTCCAAAAACATTCAGTACTTC. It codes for CASSESEVGSKNIQYF.

The CDR3 coding sequence is TGTGCCAGCAGTTCGGTTAGCGGGAGAAGCTTTTACGAGCAGTACTTC. Protein: CASSSVSGRSFYEQYF. The V gene is TRBV28, the J gene TRBJ2-7; 9 bases agree with TRBD2. This CDR3 has 16 amino acids. Per germline, CDR1 MDHEN and CDR2 SYDVKM. The junction had 11 bases not matched to a gene; V was cut back by 4 bases and J by 4 bases.

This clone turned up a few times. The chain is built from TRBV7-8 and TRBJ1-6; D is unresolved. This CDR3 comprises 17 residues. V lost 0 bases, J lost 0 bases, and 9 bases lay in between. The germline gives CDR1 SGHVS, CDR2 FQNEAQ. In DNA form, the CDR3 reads TGTGCCAGCAGCTTAGCGGGAGGAAGCTCCTATAATTCACCCCTCCACTTT. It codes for CASSLAGGSSYNSPLHF.